The 20 T cell receptor beta chains presented below share a single source sample, sequenced in a study of CD8 T cells in ankylosing spondylitis. TCRdb called the 5' RACE reads again in MiXCR, with one record for every CDR3 protein. This repertoire shows 300,000 to 400,000 distinct CDR3 sequences, 20% to 25% found once; its top ten account for less than 15%. Sample: blood, either unsorted or a sorted T cell fraction (not recorded which). The receptors here all came from a male donor with ankylosing spondylitis or in good health (not recorded which).

This clonotype has only a few counts. The CDR3 loop reads CASSRTVTASNTGELFF. CDR3 DNA: TGTGCCAGTAGTAGGACAGTTACAGCCTCGAACACCGGGGAGCTGTTTTTT. The chain carries TRBV19 and TRBJ2-2, with D possibly matching TRBD1 (6 bases). Germline V gene lookup returns CDR1 LNHDA and CDR2 SQIVND (reference sequence). This CDR3 region has 17 residues. Trimming took off 4 bases at V and 0 bases at J, with 15 bases between the two ends.

CDR3 coding DNA: TGTGCCAGCAGCTTCGAGGGGGGCGGAGGGGAGCTGTTTTTT. Residues: CASSFEGGGGELFF. This rearrangement joins TRBV4-2 to TRBJ2-2, with D perhaps being TRBD1 or TRBD2 (6 bases each). Per germline, CDR1 LGHNA and CDR2 YNFKEQ. This CDR3 contains 14 residues. The ends were cut back, 5 bases at V and 8 bases at J, with 15 bases in the middle.

V and J are TRBV6-5 and TRBJ2-3; no clear D. This CDR3 contains 16 residues. Germline V CDR1 and CDR2: MNHEY, SVGAGI. V gave up 1 base and J gave up 6 bases, with 17 bases separating them. CDR3 protein: CASSYFRPTLGDTQYF. The DNA for the CDR3 is TGTGCCAGCAGTTACTTTCGCCCAACACTGGGGGATACGCAGTATTTT.

This rearrangement joins TRBV6-2 or TRBV6-3 to TRBJ2-7, with D unresolved. Looked up from germline, CDR1 is MNHEY and CDR2 is SVGEGT. Deletions cut 8 bases from V and 3 bases from J, with 14 bases between. The CDR3 consists of 13 residues. The CDR3 DNA sequence: TGTGCCAGCCTCCGCCCAAACAGCTACGAGCAGTACTTC. This gives the protein CASLRPNSYEQYF.

This sequence joins TRBV12-3 or TRBV12-4 and TRBJ1-2, with no clear D. The CDR3 consists of 13 residues. V lost 7 bases to trimming and J lost 8 bases, with 17 bases between them. Written as DNA, the CDR3 is TGTGCCAGCAACTCTCCGGGCCCCGAGGGCTACACCTTC. This sequence encodes CASNSPGPEGYTF.

Only a few counts were recorded for this clonotype. V usage is TRBV9 and J usage is TRBJ2-7, with TRBD1 matching over 11 bases. Germline CDR1 reads SGDLS; CDR2 reads YYNGEE. The CDR3 is 14 amino acids. Germline trimming cut 4 bases from V and 5 bases from J; bases unmatched to any gene: 5. In DNA, the CDR3 is TGTGCCAGCAGCCCCCGGACAGGGGGCCACGAGCAGTACTTC. This encodes CASSPRTGGHEQYF.

This clonotype was observed a few times. The chain employs TRBV6-1 and TRBJ2-6; D remains ambiguous. V shed 2 bases and J shed 1 base, with 6 bases lying between them. Germline V gene lookup returns CDR1 MNHNS and CDR2 SASEGT. This CDR3 region has 15 residues. In DNA, the CDR3 is TGTGCCAGCAGTGAAATGGAGTCTGGGGCCAACGTCCTGACTTTC. This sequence encodes CASSEMESGANVLTF.

In its sample, this clonotype was seen a few times. The rearrangement joins TRBV27 to TRBJ2-3; no clear D gene. V was cut by 0 bases and J by 1 base, with 8 bases left in between. This CDR3 has 15 residues. CDR1 is MNHEY, CDR2 SMNVEV, per germline (reference sequence). The CDR3 region is CASSLSVQGTDTQYF. The CDR3 DNA reads TGTGCCAGCAGTTTATCGGTCCAGGGCACAGATACGCAGTATTTT.

The chain is built from TRBV4-1 and TRBJ1-2; the D gene is possibly TRBD1 (5 bases). From germline, CDR1 is MGHRA and CDR2 YSYEKL. The V gene lost 0 bases and the J gene lost 3 bases, with 14 bases spanning the gap. The CDR3 covers 16 residues. CDR3 bases: TGCGCCAGCAGCCAAGAAGGCAGGGCTATTGACTATGGCTACACCTTC. Residues: CASSQEGRAIDYGYTF.

The chain is built from TRBV7-9 and TRBJ2-1; D remains unclear. The CDR3 is 13 amino acids. V shed 3 bases and J shed 8 bases, with 11 bases lying between them. Germline assignment: CDR1 SEHNR and CDR2 FQNEAQ (reference sequence). The CDR3 DNA is TGTGCCAGCAGCTTTGAGAGTCACGATGAGCAGTTCTTC. As protein: CASSFESHDEQFF.

This clonotype has a handful of counts. The chain recombines TRBV12-3 or TRBV12-4 with TRBJ2-7; possibly TRBD1 for D (5 bases). CDR3 size: 14 residues. V shed 5 bases and J shed 3 bases, with 14 bases lying between them. The CDR3 sequence: CASSTPWGRYEQYF. The CDR3 bases are TGTGCCAGCAGTACCCCGTGGGGCCGCTACGAGCAGTACTTC.

The table lists this clonotype with a few counts. The rearrangement links TRBV11-2 to TRBJ2-7, with D possibly matching TRBD2 (5 bases). This CDR3 comprises 15 residues. Germline CDR1 and CDR2: SGHAT and FQNNGV. V was clipped by 0 bases and J by 4 bases, with 13 bases between them. The CDR3 reads CASSLDPGKVYEQYF. CDR3 nucleotides: TGTGCCAGCAGCTTAGATCCCGGGAAAGTATACGAGCAGTACTTC.

This clonotype has more than one count but fewer than ten. The DNA of the CDR3 is TGCGCCAGCAGCCAAGATCCCAGCGGGGGGGCAAATACGCAGTATTTT. It codes for CASSQDPSGGANTQYF. The V and J genes are TRBV4-1 and TRBJ2-3; 10 positions agree with TRBD2. Trimming removed 0 bases from V and 7 bases from J; junction bases left unmatched: 7. CDR1 is MGHRA, CDR2 YSYEKL, per germline. This CDR3 comprises 16 residues.

This chain joins TRBV20-1 and TRBJ2-5, with TRBD2 identical over 15 bases. Trimming removed 3 bases from V and 2 bases from J; junction bases left unmatched: 16. Per germline, CDR1 DFQATT and CDR2 SNEGSKA (reference sequence). CDR3 length: 20 residues. The CDR3 DNA is TGCAGTGCTAGGTTAACCGGGACTAGCGGGGGGTCAACAATTCAAGAGACCCAGTACTTC. Translated: CSARLTGTSGGSTIQETQYF.

This chain uses TRBV29-1 with TRBJ2-5; TRBD2 agrees at 9 bases. J was trimmed by 5 bases and V by 5 bases; bases with no gene match: 6. The CDR3 is 13 amino acids. Germline lookup yields CDR1 SQVTM and CDR2 ANQGSEA. The CDR3 protein is CSVPAGGWETQYF. The CDR3 nucleotides are TGCAGCGTTCCAGCGGGGGGCTGGGAGACCCAGTACTTC.

The V call is TRBV2, the J call TRBJ2-7, with D perhaps matching TRBD1 (5 bases). V gave up 6 bases and J gave up 0 bases, with 9 bases separating them. The germline gives CDR1 SNHLY, CDR2 FYNNEI. This CDR3 comprises 13 residues. CDR3 protein: CASSAGLSYEQYF. CDR3 sequence (DNA): TGTGCCAGCAGCGCAGGGCTCTCCTACGAGCAGTACTTC.

This chain links TRBV12-3 or TRBV12-4 with TRBJ1-5, with D possibly being TRBD1 (6 bases). V was clipped by 5 bases and J by 3 bases, with 14 bases between them. CDR3 length equals 15 residues. The CDR3 protein is CASSGAGANNQPQHF. CDR3 in DNA: TGTGCCAGCAGTGGAGCGGGGGCTAACAATCAGCCCCAGCATTTT.

This clonotype was observed a handful of times. The rearrangement links TRBV13 to TRBJ2-3, with 10 positions matching TRBD2. The junction had 9 bases not matched to a gene; V was cut back by 4 bases and J by 5 bases. The CDR3 loop spans 16 amino acids. Per germline, CDR1 PRHDT and CDR2 FYEKMQ (reference sequence). The CDR3 loop reads CASSSWSGGAVDTQYF. Here the CDR3 DNA reads TGTGCCAGCAGCTCCTGGAGCGGGGGGGCCGTAGATACGCAGTATTTT.

Only a few counts were recorded for this clonotype. This chain uses TRBV5-5 with TRBJ2-1; 9 bases fit TRBD2. The CDR3 is 14 residues long. Germline CDR1 and CDR2: SGHKS and YYEKEE (reference sequence). J was trimmed by 6 bases and V by 4 bases; bases with no gene match: 5. CDR3 in DNA: TGTGCCAGCAGCATCATGCGGGGGGGCAATGAGCAGTTCTTC. Translation gives CASSIMRGGNEQFF.

The chain has TRBV5-6 and TRBJ2-1; D is unresolved. Trimming pared 5 bases from V and 0 bases from J, leaving 3 bases between. This CDR3 spans 12 amino acids. CDR1 is SGHDT and CDR2 is YYEEEE in the germline V gene. The CDR3 sequence is CASRFSYNEQFF. The CDR3, as DNA: TGTGCCAGCAGGTTCTCCTACAATGAGCAGTTCTTC.